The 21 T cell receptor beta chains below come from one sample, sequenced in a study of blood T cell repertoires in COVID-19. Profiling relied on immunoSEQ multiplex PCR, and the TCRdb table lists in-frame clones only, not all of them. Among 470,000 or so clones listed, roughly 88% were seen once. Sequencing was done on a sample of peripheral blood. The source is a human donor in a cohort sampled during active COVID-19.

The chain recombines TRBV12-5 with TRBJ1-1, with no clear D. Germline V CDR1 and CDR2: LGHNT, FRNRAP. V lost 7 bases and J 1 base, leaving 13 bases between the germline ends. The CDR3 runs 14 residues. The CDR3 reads CASAPPRQNTEAFF. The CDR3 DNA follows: TGTGCTAGTGCCCCCCCTCGACAGAACACTGAAGCTTTCTTT. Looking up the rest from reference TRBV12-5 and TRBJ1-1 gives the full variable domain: DARVTQTPRHKVTEMGQEVTMRCQPILGHNTVFWYRQTMMQGLELLAYFRNRAPLDDSGMPKDRFSAEMPDATLATLKIQPSEPRDSAVYFCASAPPRQNTEAFFGQGTRLTVV.

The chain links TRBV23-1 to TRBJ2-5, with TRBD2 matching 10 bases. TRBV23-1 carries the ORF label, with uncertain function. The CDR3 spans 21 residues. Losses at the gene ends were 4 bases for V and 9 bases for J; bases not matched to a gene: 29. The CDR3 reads CASSPRALQGVKAGGHSSQYF. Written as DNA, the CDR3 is TGCGCCAGCAGTCCGAGGGCCCTACAAGGAGTCAAAGCGGGAGGGCATTCGTCCCAGTACTTC.

The CDR3 DNA sequence: TGTGCCAGCAGCATAAGTGTCGGGACAGGGGCTAACTATGGCTACACCTTC. Amino acid sequence: CASSISVGTGANYGYTF. V gene TRBV7-9 combines with J gene TRBJ1-2; TRBD1 matches at 10 bases. V dropped 5 bases and J dropped 0; count of bases not matched to a gene: 9. The CDR3 sequence is 17 residues long. Germline lookup yields CDR1 SEHNR and CDR2 FQNEAQ (reference sequence).

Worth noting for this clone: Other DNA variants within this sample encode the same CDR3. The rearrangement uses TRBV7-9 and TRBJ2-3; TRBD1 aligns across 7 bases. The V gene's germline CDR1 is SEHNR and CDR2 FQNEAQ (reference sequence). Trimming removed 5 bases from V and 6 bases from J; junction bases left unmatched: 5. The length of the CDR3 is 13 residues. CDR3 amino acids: CASSPRGPDTQYF. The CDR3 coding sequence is TGTGCCAGCAGCCCTAGGGGGCCCGATACGCAGTATTTT.

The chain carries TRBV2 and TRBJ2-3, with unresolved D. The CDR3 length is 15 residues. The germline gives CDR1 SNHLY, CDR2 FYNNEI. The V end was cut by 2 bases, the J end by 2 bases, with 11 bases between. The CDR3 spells CASSEYREFTDTQYF. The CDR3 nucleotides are TGTGCCAGCAGTGAATACCGAGAATTCACAGATACGCAGTATTTT.

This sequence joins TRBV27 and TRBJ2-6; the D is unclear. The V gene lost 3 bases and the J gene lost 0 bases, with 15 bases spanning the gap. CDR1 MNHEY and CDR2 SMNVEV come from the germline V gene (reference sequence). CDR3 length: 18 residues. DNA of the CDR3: TGTGCCAGCAGTTTCTTGGCAGGAATTAGCTCTGGGGCCAACGTCCTGACTTTC. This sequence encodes CASSFLAGISSGANVLTF.

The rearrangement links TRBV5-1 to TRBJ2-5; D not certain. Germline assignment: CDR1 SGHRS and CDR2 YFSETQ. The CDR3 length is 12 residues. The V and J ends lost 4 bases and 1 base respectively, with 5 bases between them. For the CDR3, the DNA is TGCGCCAGCAGCGAGGTCCAAGAGACCCAGTACTTC. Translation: CASSEVQETQYF.

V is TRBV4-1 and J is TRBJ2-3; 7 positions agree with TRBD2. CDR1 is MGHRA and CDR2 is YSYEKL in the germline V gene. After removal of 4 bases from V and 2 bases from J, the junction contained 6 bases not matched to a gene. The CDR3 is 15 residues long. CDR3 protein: CASSLRLADTDTQYF. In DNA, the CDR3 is TGCGCCAGCAGCCTGAGACTAGCAGACACAGATACGCAGTATTTT.

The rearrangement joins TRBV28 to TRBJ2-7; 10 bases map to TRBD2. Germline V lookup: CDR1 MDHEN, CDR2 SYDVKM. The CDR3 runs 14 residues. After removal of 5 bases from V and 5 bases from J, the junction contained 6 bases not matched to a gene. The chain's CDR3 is CASSGGLAINEQYF. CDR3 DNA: TGTGCCAGCAGTGGGGGACTAGCGATCAACGAGCAGTACTTC.

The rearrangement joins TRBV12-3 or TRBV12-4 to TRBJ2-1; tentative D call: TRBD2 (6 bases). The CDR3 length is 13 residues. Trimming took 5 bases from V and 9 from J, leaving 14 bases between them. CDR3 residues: CASSMDWRGEQFF. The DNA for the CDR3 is TGTGCCAGCAGTATGGACTGGCGGGGTGAGCAGTTCTTC.

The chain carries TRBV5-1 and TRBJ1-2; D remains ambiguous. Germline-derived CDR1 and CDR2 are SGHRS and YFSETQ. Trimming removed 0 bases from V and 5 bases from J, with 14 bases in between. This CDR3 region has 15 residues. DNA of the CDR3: TGCGCCAGCAGCTTGGCCTCAGGCCGAGGGTATGGCTACACCTTC. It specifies CASSLASGRGYGYTF. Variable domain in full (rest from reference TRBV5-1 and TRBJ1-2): KAGVTQTPRYLIKTRGQQVTLSCSPISGHRSVSWYQQTPGQGLQFLFEYFSETQRNKGNFPGRFSGRQFSNSRSEMNVSTLELGDSALYLCASSLASGRGYGYTFGSGTRLTVV.

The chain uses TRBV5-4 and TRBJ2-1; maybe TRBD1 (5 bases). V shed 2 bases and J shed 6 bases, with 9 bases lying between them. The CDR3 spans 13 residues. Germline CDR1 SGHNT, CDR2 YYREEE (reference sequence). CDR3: CASSLKGPNEQFF. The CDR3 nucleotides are TGTGCCAGCAGCTTAAAGGGGCCCAATGAGCAGTTCTTC.

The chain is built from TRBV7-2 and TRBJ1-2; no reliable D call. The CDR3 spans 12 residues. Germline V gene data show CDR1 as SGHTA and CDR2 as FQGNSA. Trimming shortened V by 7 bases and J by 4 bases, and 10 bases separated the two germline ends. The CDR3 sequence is CASTQGSYGYTF. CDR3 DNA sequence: TGTGCCAGCACCCAAGGGAGCTATGGCTACACCTTC.

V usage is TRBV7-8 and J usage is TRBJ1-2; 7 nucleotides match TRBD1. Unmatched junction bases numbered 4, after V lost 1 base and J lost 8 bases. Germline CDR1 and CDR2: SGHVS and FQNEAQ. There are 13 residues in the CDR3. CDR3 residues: CASSLERGQGYTF. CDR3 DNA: TGTGCCAGCAGCTTAGAGAGGGGGCAGGGCTACACCTTC.

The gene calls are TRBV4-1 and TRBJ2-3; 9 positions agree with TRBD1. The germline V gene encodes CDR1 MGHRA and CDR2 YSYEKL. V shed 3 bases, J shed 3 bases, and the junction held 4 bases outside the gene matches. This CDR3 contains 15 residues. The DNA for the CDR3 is TGCGCCAGCAGCCAGGACAGGGGCGGGACAGATACGCAGTATTTT. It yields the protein CASSQDRGGTDTQYF.

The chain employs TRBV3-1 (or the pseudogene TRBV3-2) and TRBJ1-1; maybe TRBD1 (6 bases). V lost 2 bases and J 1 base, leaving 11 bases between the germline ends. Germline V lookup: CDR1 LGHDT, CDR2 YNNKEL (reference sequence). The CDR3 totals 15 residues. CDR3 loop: CASSQFRGSNTEAFF. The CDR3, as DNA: TGTGCCAGCAGCCAATTCAGGGGCTCGAACACTGAAGCTTTCTTT.

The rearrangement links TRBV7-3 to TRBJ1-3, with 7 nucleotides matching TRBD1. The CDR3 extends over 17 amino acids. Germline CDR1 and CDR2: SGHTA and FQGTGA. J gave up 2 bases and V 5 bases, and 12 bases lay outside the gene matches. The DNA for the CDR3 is TGTGCCAGCAGCCCACCACCGGAGGGGGCTACTGGAAACACCATATATTTT. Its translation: CASSPPPEGATGNTIYF.

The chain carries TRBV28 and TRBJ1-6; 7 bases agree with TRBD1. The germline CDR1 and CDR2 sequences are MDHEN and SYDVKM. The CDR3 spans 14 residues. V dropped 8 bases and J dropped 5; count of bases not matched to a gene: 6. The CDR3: CASLPGQHNSPLHF. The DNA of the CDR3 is TGTGCCAGCCTCCCGGGACAGCATAATTCACCCCTCCACTTT.

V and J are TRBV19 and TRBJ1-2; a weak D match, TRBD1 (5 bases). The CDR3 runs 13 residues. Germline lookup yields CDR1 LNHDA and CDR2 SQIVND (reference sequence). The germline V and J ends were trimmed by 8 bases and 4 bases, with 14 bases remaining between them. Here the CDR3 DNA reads TGTGCCAGTCTTATACTCGGGGGCTATGGCTACACCTTC. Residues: CASLILGGYGYTF.

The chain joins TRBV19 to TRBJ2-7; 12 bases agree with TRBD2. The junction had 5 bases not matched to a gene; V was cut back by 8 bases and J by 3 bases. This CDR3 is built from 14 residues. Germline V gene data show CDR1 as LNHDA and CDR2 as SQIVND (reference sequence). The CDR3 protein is CASASGRGNYEQYF. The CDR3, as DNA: TGTGCCAGTGCTAGCGGGAGGGGGAACTACGAGCAGTACTTC.

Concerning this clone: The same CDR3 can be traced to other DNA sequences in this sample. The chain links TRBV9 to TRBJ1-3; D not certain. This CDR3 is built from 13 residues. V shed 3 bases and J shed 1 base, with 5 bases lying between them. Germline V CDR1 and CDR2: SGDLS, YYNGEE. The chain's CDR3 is CASSASSGNTIYF. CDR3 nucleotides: TGTGCCAGCAGCGCCAGTTCTGGAAACACCATATATTTT.